This TCR beta chain is drawn from a study of CD8 T cells in Susac syndrome. The RNA, 0.5 to 1 ug, was put through reverse transcription using random hexamers. In TCRdb, the immunoSEQ multiplex PCR reads were re-called with MiXCR into one record per CDR3 protein. Among roughly 190,000 distinct CDR3 sequences listed, 80% to 95% were seen once. The J segment lost 0 bases and the V segment lost 9 bases, leaving 9 bases of the junction unmatched. CDR3 length: 15 residues. Germline V gene data show CDR1 as MNHNS and CDR2 as SASEGT. Sequencing was carried out using CD4+ T cells from PBMCs. This clonotype originated in a human donor in good health. J is TRBJ2-7 and V is TRBV6-1; 9 bases align to TRBD1. The CDR3 region is CASAPGDRVSYEQYF. CDR3 sequence (DNA): TGTGCCAGTGCGCCGGGGGACAGGGTCTCCTACGAGCAGTACTTC.